This T cell receptor beta chain derives from a study of blood T cells in healthy people across ages. Using a J-beta primer mix together with a sample-barcoded 5' primer, a second PCR was run for about 6 to 12 cycles. TCRdb reprocessed the 5' RACE reads via MiXCR and lists one record per CDR3 protein. Of about 680,000 distinct CDR3 sequences in the sample, roughly 50% are singletons; the top ten hold under 35%. This clonotype was counted between two and nine times. This receptor was taken from a woman in her sixties in good health. The sample consisted of blood.

CDR3: CSAREGGASYNEQFF. DNA for the CDR3: TGCAGTGCTAGAGAGGGGGGGGCTTCCTACAATGAGCAGTTCTTC. The chain is built from TRBV20-1 and TRBJ2-1; possibly TRBD2 for D (7 bases). Germline values: CDR1 DFQATT, CDR2 SNEGSKA (reference sequence). The CDR3 contains 15 residues. V was pared by 0 bases and J by 1 base, with 10 bases between.